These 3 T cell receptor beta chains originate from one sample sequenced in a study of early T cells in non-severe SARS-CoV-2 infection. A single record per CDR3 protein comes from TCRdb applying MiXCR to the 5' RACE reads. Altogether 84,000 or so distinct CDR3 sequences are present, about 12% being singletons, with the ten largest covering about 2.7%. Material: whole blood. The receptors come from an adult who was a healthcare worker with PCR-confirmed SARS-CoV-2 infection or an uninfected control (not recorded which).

CDR3 amino acids: CASSFYRDSYEQYF. CDR3 DNA: TGTGCCAGCAGCTTTTACAGGGACTCCTACGAGCAGTACTTC. The chain recombines TRBV7-9 with TRBJ2-7, with D perhaps TRBD1 (6 bases). CDR1 is SEHNR and CDR2 is FQNEAQ in the germline V gene (reference sequence). The V end was cut by 3 bases, the J end by 0 bases, with 9 bases between. The CDR3 contains 14 residues. Using reference TRBV7-9 and TRBJ2-7 for the parts outside the CDR3, the full variable domain is DTGVSQNPRHKITKRGQNVTFRCDPISEHNRLYWYRQTLGQGPEFLTYFQNEAQLEKSRLLSDRFSAERPKGSFSTLEIQRTEQGDSAMYLCASSFYRDSYEQYFGPGTRLTVT.

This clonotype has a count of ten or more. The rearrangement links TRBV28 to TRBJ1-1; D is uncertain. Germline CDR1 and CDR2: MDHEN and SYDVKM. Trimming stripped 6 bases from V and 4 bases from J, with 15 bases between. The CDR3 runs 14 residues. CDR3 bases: TGTGCCAGCAGCAGACCCAGTCAGGTCACTGAAGCTTTCTTT. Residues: CASSRPSQVTEAFF.

CDR3 protein: CASSLGTGTFF. The CDR3 bases are TGTGCCAGCAGCTTAGGAACAGGGACTTTCTTT. This chain joins TRBV7-9 and TRBJ1-1, with D possibly matching TRBD1 (6 bases). CDR1 and CDR2 (germline): SEHNR, FQNEAQ (reference sequence). V was pared by 1 base and J by 12 bases, with 9 bases between. The CDR3 extends over 11 amino acids.